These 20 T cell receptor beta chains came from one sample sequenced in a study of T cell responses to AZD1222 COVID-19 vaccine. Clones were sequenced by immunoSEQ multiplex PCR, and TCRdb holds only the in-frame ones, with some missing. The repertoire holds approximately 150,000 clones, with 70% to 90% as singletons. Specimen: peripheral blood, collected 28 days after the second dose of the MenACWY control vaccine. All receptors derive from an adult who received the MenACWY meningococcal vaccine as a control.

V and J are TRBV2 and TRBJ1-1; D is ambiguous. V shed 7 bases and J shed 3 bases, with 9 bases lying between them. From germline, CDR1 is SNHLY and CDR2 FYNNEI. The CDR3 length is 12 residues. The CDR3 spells CASKLGYTEAFF. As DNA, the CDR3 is TGTGCCAGCAAATTAGGTTACACTGAAGCTTTCTTT.

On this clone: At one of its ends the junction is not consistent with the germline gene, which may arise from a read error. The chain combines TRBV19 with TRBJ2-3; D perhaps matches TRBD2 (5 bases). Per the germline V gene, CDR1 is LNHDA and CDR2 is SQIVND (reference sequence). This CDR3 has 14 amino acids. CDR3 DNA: TGTGCCAGTAGTATAAACCCTAGCAGAGATACGCAGTATTTT. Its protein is CASSINPSRDTQYF.

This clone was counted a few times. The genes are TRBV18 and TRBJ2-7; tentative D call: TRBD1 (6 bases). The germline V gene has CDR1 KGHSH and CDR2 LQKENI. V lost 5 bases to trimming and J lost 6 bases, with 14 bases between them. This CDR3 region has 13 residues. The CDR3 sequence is CASSYTQGREQYF. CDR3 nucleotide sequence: TGTGCCAGCTCATACACCCAGGGGCGCGAGCAGTACTTC.

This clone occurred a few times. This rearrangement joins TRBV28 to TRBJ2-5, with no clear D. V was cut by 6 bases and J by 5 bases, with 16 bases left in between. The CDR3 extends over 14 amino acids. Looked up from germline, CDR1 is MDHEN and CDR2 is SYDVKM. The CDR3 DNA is TGTGCCAGCAGCACCACAAGACATGGTGAGACCCAGTACTTC. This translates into CASSTTRHGETQYF.

The CDR3 DNA reads as TGCGCCAGCAGCCAAGATTACGTCAGACTGGATGGCTACACCTTC. This sequence encodes CASSQDYVRLDGYTF. The chain uses TRBV4-1 and TRBJ1-2; D call uncertain. V was pared by 0 bases and J by 6 bases, with 14 bases between. Germline CDR1 is MGHRA and CDR2 is YSYEKL. There are 15 residues in the CDR3.

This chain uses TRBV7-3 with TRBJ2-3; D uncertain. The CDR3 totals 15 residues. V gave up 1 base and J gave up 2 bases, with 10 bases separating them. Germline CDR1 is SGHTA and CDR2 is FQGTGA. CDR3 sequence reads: CASSLIRQPTDTQYF. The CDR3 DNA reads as TGTGCCAGCAGCTTAATCCGGCAGCCCACAGATACGCAGTATTTT.

The CDR3 is CTSSQGTGPNTDTQYF. CDR3 nucleotides: TGCACCAGCAGCCAAGGAACAGGGCCTAACACAGATACGCAGTATTTT. The chain employs TRBV1 and TRBJ2-3; the D segment call TRBD1 is taken from the table without a DNA check. TRBV1 is given as a pseudogene. The CDR3 loop spans 16 amino acids.

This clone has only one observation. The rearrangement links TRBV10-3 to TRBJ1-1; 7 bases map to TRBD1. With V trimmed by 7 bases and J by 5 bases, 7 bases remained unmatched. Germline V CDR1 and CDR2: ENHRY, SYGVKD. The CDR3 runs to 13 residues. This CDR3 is CAINDREVTEAFF. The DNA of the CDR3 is TGTGCCATCAACGACAGGGAGGTGACTGAAGCTTTCTTT.

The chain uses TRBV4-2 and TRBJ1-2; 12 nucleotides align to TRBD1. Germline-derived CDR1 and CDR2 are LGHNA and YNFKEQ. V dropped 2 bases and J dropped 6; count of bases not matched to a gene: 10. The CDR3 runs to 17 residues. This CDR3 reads CASSQWDRGRQGNGYTF. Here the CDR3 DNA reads TGTGCCAGCAGCCAATGGGACAGGGGGCGCCAAGGTAATGGCTACACCTTC.

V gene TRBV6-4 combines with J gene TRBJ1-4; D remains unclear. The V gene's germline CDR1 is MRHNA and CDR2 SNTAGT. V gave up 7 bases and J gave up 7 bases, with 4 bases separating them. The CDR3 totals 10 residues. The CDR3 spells CASKGEKLFF. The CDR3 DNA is TGTGCCAGCAAGGGTGAAAAACTGTTTTTT.

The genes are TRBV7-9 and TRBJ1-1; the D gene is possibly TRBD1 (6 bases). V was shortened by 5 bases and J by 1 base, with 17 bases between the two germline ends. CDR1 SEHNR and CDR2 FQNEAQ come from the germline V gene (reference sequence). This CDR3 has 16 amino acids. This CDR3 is CASSDPYTGPNTEAFF. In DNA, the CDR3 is TGTGCCAGCAGCGACCCATATACAGGGCCGAACACTGAAGCTTTCTTT.

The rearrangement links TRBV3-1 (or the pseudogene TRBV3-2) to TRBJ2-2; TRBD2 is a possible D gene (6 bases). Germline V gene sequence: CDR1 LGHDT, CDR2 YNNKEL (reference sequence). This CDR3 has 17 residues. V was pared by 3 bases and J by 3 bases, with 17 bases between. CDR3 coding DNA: TGTGCCAGCAGCCACCGCGAAGGGAGGATTTACACCGGGGAGCTGTTTTTT. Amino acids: CASSHREGRIYTGELFF.

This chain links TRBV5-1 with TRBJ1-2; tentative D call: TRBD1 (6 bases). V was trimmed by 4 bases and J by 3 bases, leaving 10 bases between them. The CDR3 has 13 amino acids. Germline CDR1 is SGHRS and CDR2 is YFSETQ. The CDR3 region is CASSQTGDYGYTF. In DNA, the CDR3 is TGCGCCAGCAGCCAGACAGGCGACTATGGCTACACCTTC.

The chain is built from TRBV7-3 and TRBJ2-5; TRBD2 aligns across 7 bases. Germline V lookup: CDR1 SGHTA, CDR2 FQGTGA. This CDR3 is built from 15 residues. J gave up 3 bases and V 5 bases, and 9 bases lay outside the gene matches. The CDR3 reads CASSLIGTTEETQYF. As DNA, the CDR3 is TGTGCCAGCAGCCTTATAGGGACTACCGAAGAGACCCAGTACTTC.

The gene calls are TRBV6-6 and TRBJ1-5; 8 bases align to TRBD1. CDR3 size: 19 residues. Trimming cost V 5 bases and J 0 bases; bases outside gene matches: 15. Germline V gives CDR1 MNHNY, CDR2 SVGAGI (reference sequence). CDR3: CASSRVQTGALGSNQPQHF. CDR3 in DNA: TGTGCCAGCAGTCGTGTGCAGACAGGGGCATTAGGTAGCAATCAGCCCCAGCATTTT.

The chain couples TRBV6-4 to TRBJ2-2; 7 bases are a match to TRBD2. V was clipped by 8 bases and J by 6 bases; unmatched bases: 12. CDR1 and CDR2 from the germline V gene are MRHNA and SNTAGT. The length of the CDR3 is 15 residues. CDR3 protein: CASSLGGSESGELFF. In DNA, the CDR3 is TGTGCCAGCTCTCTGGGGGGGAGCGAGTCCGGGGAGCTGTTTTTT.

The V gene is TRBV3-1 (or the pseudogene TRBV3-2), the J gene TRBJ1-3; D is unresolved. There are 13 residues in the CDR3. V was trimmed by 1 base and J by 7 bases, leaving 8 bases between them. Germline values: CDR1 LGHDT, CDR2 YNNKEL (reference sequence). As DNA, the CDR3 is TGTGCCAGCAGCCAAGTAGGAGGGAACACCATATATTTT. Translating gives CASSQVGGNTIYF.

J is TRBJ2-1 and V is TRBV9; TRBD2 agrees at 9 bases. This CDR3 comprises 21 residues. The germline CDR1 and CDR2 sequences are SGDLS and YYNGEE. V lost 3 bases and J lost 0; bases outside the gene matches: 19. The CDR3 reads CASSGGQASSGDSSSYNEQFF. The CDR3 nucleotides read TGTGCCAGCAGCGGAGGACAGGCATCTAGCGGGGATTCAAGCTCCTACAATGAGCAGTTCTTC.

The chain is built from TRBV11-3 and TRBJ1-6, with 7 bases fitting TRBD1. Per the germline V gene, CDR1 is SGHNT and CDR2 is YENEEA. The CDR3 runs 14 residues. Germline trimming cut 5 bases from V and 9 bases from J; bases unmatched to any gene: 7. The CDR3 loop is CASSPASGGSPLHF. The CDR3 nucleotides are TGTGCCAGCAGCCCCGCCTCAGGGGGTTCACCCCTCCACTTT. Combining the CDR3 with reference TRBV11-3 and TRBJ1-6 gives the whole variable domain EAGVVQSPRYKIIEKKQPVAFWCNPISGHNTLYWYLQNLGQGPELLIRYENEEAVDDSQLPKDRFSAERLKGVDSTLKIQPAELGDSAVYLCASSPASGGSPLHFGNGTRLTVT.

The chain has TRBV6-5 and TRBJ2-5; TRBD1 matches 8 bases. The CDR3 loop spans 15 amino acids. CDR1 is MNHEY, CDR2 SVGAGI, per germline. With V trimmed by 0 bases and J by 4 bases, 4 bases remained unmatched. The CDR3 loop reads CASSYSQGARETQYF. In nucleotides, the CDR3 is TGTGCCAGCAGTTACTCGCAGGGGGCCCGAGAGACCCAGTACTTC.